A single sample gave rise to the 2 T cell receptor beta chains below, sequenced in a study of control samples from healthy donors and cancer patients. Sequenced by immunoSEQ multiplex PCR; TCRdb stores in-frame clones only, minus some. The sample lists 70,000 to 95,000 clones, approximately 90% seen once, with nearly 0.95% in the top ten. The specimen was blood. The source of these receptors is a woman aged 25 to 39 in good health.

The genes are TRBV7-2 and TRBJ1-2; weak D call: TRBD1 (5 bases). V was trimmed by 3 bases and J by 2 bases, leaving 13 bases between them. Germline-derived CDR1 and CDR2 are SGHTA and FQGNSA. The CDR3 spans 15 residues. CDR3 sequence: CASSFQGVGNYGYTF. The DNA of the CDR3 is TGTGCCAGCAGCTTCCAGGGAGTTGGGAACTATGGCTACACCTTC.

The J gene is TRBJ2-7, the V gene TRBV5-1, with D unclear. The CDR3 sequence is 12 residues long. Germline-derived CDR1 and CDR2 are SGHRS and YFSETQ. V gave up 4 bases and J gave up 0 bases, with 5 bases separating them. CDR3 protein: CASSKNSYEQYF. In DNA, the CDR3 is TGCGCCAGCAGCAAGAACTCCTACGAGCAGTACTTC.